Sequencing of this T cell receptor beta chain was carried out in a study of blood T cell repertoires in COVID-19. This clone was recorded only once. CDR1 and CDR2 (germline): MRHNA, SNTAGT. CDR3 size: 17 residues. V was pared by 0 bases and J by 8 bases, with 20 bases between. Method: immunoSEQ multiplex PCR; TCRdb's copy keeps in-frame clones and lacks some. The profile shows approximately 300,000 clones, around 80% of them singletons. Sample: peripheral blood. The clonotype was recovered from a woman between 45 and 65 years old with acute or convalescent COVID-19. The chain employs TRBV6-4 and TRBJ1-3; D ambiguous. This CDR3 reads CASSDSKHTKNLDTIYF. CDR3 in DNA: TGTGCCAGCAGTGACTCCAAGCATACCAAGAATTTAGACACCATATATTTT.